One and the same sample provided the 29 T cell receptor beta chains below, sequenced in a study of OX40 agonist ivuxolimab in advanced cancers. Generated by immunoSEQ multiplex PCR, the TCRdb table keeps only in-frame clones and is missing some. The table has around 46,000 clones, about 91% seen once. This sample comprised CD4+ or CD8+ T cells sorted from blood, obtained in a trial of the OX40 agonist ivuxolimab. All receptors derive from an adult with an advanced solid tumor such as melanoma, head and neck, liver or kidney cancer.

The genes are TRBV28 and TRBJ1-5, with no clear D. CDR3 size: 14 residues. Trimming took 2 bases from V and 0 from J, leaving 5 bases between them. From germline, CDR1 is MDHEN and CDR2 SYDVKM. CDR3 coding DNA: TGTGCCAGCAGTTTAGGGTCTAGCAATCAGCCCCAGCATTTT. This codes for CASSLGSSNQPQHF.

The chain has TRBV2 and TRBJ2-7; D not resolved. V gave up 7 bases and J gave up 0 bases, with 16 bases separating them. CDR1 and CDR2 (germline): SNHLY, FYNNEI. This CDR3 has 15 residues. CDR3 coding DNA: TGTGCCAGCACTCAACTACCATCCGACTCCTACGAGCAGTACTTC. Translation gives CASTQLPSDSYEQYF.

The V gene is TRBV5-1, the J gene TRBJ2-5, with D maybe TRBD2 (6 bases). Trimming removed 2 bases at V and 5 bases at J, with 19 bases between. The CDR3 contains 16 residues. Germline V gene data show CDR1 as SGHRS and CDR2 as YFSETQ. CDR3 protein: CASSFTRSGRLETQYF. The CDR3 region has the DNA TGCGCCAGCAGCTTTACTCGATCAGGGAGGTTGGAGACCCAGTACTTC.

V and J are TRBV15 and TRBJ2-6, with a tentative D call TRBD1 (6 bases). The germline V gene encodes CDR1 LNHNV and CDR2 YYDKDF (reference sequence). The CDR3 has 15 amino acids. V was shortened by 8 bases and J by 4 bases, with 15 bases between the two germline ends. The CDR3 DNA is TGTGCCACCCCAGCATTAGGGACAGGGGCCAACGTCCTGACTTTC. Its protein product is CATPALGTGANVLTF.

This clone was seen once. The chain joins TRBV5-1 to TRBJ2-1; 7 bases fit TRBD2. The V segment lost 4 bases and the J segment 9 bases; nucleotides outside the gene matches: 10. The CDR3 runs to 14 residues. The germline CDR1 and CDR2 sequences are SGHRS and YFSETQ. CDR3 region: CASSPPGGEGEQFF. CDR3 coding DNA: TGCGCCAGCAGCCCCCCGGGGGGTGAGGGTGAGCAGTTCTTC.

This rearrangement joins TRBV2 to TRBJ2-7; TRBD2 might be the D (6 bases). Germline loops: CDR1 SNHLY, CDR2 FYNNEI. This CDR3 comprises 16 residues. V lost 8 bases and J lost 2, with 22 bases in between. The CDR3 nucleotides read TGTGCCAGCGGGGGGTCCCTCGGCAGGACTACCTACGAGCAGTACTTC. Translating it yields CASGGSLGRTTYEQYF. Full variable domain (missing parts from reference TRBV2 and TRBJ2-7): EPEVTQTPSHQVTQMGQEVILRCVPISNHLYFYWYRQILGQKVEFLVSFYNNEISEKSEIFDDQFSVERPDGSNFTLKIRSTKLEDSAMYFCASGGSLGRTTYEQYFGPGTRLTVT.

The chain recombines TRBV7-9 with TRBJ2-4, with TRBD2 identical over 10 bases. The junction had 3 bases not matched to a gene; V was cut back by 1 base and J by 0 bases. Germline V lookup: CDR1 SEHNR, CDR2 FQNEAQ (reference sequence). The CDR3 consists of 17 residues. This chain's CDR3 is CASSLVLAGLAKNIQYF. In DNA form, the CDR3 reads TGTGCCAGCAGCTTAGTACTAGCGGGACTAGCCAAAAACATTCAGTACTTC.

The rearrangement links TRBV4-1 to TRBJ2-1; 9 nucleotides agree with TRBD2. Germline CDR1 reads MGHRA; CDR2 reads YSYEKL. This CDR3 is 16 amino acids long. Trimming removed 1 base from V and 3 bases from J; junction bases left unmatched: 4. This chain's CDR3 is CASSQVGTSFYNEQFF. The CDR3 nucleotides read TGCGCCAGCAGCCAAGTCGGGACTAGCTTCTACAATGAGCAGTTCTTC.

V usage is TRBV27 and J usage is TRBJ2-7; 7 bases align to TRBD1. Germline V gene sequence: CDR1 MNHEY, CDR2 SMNVEV (reference sequence). After removal of 4 bases from V and 6 bases from J, the junction contained 9 bases not matched to a gene. The CDR3 totals 14 residues. The CDR3 loop is CASSYRDSVGEQYF. In DNA form, the CDR3 reads TGTGCCAGCAGTTACCGGGACAGCGTAGGCGAGCAGTACTTC.

The chain has TRBV27 and TRBJ2-1, with 15 positions matching TRBD2. This CDR3 spans 16 amino acids. The germline V gene encodes CDR1 MNHEY and CDR2 SMNVEV (reference sequence). Trimming removed 7 bases from V and 2 bases from J; junction bases left unmatched: 3. Here the CDR3 reads CASKGLAGGAYNEQFF. The CDR3 DNA reads as TGTGCCAGCAAGGGACTAGCGGGAGGTGCCTACAATGAGCAGTTCTTC.

The J gene is TRBJ2-3, the V gene TRBV5-6; D is perhaps TRBD1 (7 bases). The V gene lost 0 bases and the J gene lost 5 bases, with 22 bases spanning the gap. The CDR3 spans 18 residues. Germline values: CDR1 SGHDT, CDR2 YYEEEE. The CDR3 loop is CASSLEGAWRGQGDTQYF. The CDR3 region has the DNA TGTGCCAGCAGCTTGGAGGGAGCATGGAGGGGGCAGGGAGATACGCAGTATTTT.

The CDR3 DNA follows: TGTGCCAGCAGTTTATCGACGGCGAGGGGACTAGGCTACGAGCAGTACTTC. Translated: CASSLSTARGLGYEQYF. V usage is TRBV28 and J usage is TRBJ2-7; TRBD2 aligns across 8 bases. The J segment lost 3 bases and the V segment lost 1 base, leaving 11 bases of the junction unmatched. The CDR3 runs 17 residues. Per the germline V gene, CDR1 is MDHEN and CDR2 is SYDVKM.

On this clone itself: Only one base separates this from a far larger clonotype, so it likely reflects a read error. V gene TRBV6-1 combines with J gene TRBJ2-1; 15 bases are a match to TRBD2. The ends lost 4 bases at V and 6 bases at J; junction bases unmatched: 1. This CDR3 has 15 residues. Looked up from germline, CDR1 is MNHNS and CDR2 is SASEGT. CDR3 nucleotides: TGTGCCAGCAGTGGGACTAGCGGGGGGGCCAATGAGCAGTTCTTC. Translated: CASSGTSGGANEQFF.

The genes are TRBV19 and TRBJ1-1, with D hard to call. This CDR3 is built from 15 residues. V lost 1 base to trimming and J lost 4 bases, with 13 bases between them. Germline assignment: CDR1 LNHDA and CDR2 SQIVND (reference sequence). The CDR3 sequence is CASSIVGGSGTEAFF. DNA for the CDR3: TGTGCCAGTAGTATAGTGGGAGGGTCTGGCACTGAAGCTTTCTTT.

CDR3 coding DNA: TGCGCCAGCAGCGGCCAAGGGGCGGCCACCTATGGCTACACCTTC. This codes for CASSGQGAATYGYTF. This rearrangement joins TRBV5-1 to TRBJ1-2; D is possibly TRBD1 (5 bases). The V end was cut by 4 bases, the J end by 4 bases, with 17 bases between. In germline, CDR1 is SGHRS, CDR2 YFSETQ. The CDR3 is 15 amino acids.

The rearrangement uses TRBV25-1 and TRBJ2-3; TRBD2 matches at 11 bases. J gave up 5 bases and V 1 base, and 5 bases lay outside the gene matches. The CDR3 totals 16 residues. CDR1 MGHDK and CDR2 SYGVNS come from the germline V gene. CDR3 nucleotides: TGTGCCAGCAGTGAATGGCTAGCGGGAGGTGAAGATACGCAGTATTTT. Its protein is CASSEWLAGGEDTQYF.

The count of this clone is one. This sequence joins TRBV5-6 and TRBJ1-2; D is unresolved. V was trimmed by 2 bases and J by 2 bases, leaving 13 bases between them. CDR1 SGHDT and CDR2 YYEEEE come from the germline V gene. The CDR3 is 15 residues long. CDR3 in amino acids: CASSFSRQTNYGYTF. The CDR3 bases are TGTGCCAGCAGCTTTTCACGGCAGACCAACTATGGCTACACCTTC.

The rearrangement joins TRBV11-1 to TRBJ2-7; no reliable D call. Per the germline V gene, CDR1 is SGHAT and CDR2 is FQDESV (reference sequence). This CDR3 region has 15 residues. Trimming cost V 1 base and J 1 base, with 11 bases left between them. The CDR3 DNA reads as TGTGCCAGCAGCTTAGTCGACTCCTGGTCCTACGAGCAGTACTTC. Its protein product is CASSLVDSWSYEQYF.

The chain links TRBV6-6 to TRBJ2-7; D might be TRBD1 or TRBD2, each matching 5 bases. The germline V and J ends were trimmed by 5 bases and 4 bases, with 15 bases remaining between them. This CDR3 region has 14 residues. Germline V CDR1 and CDR2: MNHNY, SVGAGI (reference sequence). DNA of the CDR3: TGTGCCAGCAGTACCCGGGACGGAGGATACGAGCAGTACTTC. This sequence encodes CASSTRDGGYEQYF.

This chain uses TRBV10-3 with TRBJ2-3; D unclear. This CDR3 spans 14 amino acids. CDR1 and CDR2 from the germline V gene are ENHRY and SYGVKD. V was trimmed by 0 bases and J by 5 bases, leaving 9 bases between them. The CDR3 sequence is CAISESILQDTQYF. The CDR3 DNA sequence: TGTGCCATCAGTGAGTCGATCCTTCAAGATACGCAGTATTTT.

This clone was seen a few times. This rearrangement joins TRBV19 to TRBJ1-1, with D perhaps matching TRBD1 (6 bases). This CDR3 spans 12 amino acids. Germline CDR1 reads LNHDA; CDR2 reads SQIVND (reference sequence). Deletions cut 5 bases from V and 4 bases from J, with 8 bases between. The CDR3, as DNA: TGTGCCAGTAGTCCAGGGGTCACTGAAGCTTTCTTT. Translating it yields CASSPGVTEAFF.

The chain joins TRBV6-5 to TRBJ1-1; D perhaps matches TRBD1 (5 bases). Germline CDR1 MNHEY, CDR2 SVGAGI. Trimming pared 3 bases from V and 2 bases from J, leaving 10 bases between. This CDR3 is 14 amino acids long. This CDR3 is CASSYGAGNTEAFF. The CDR3 nucleotides are TGTGCCAGCAGTTATGGGGCAGGCAACACTGAAGCTTTCTTT.

This chain connects TRBV4-3 to TRBJ1-1; maybe TRBD1 (6 bases). Germline V gene sequence: CDR1 LGHNA, CDR2 YSLEER. The CDR3 covers 14 residues. The V gene lost 3 bases and the J gene lost 7 bases, with 15 bases spanning the gap. For the CDR3, the DNA is TGCGCCAGCAGCCAGAGGGGGGGGGACGGTGAAGCTTTCTTT. Translating it yields CASSQRGGDGEAFF.

The genes are TRBV5-4 and TRBJ2-3, with a tentative D call TRBD1 (6 bases). Germline V gene lookup returns CDR1 SGHNT and CDR2 YYREEE (reference sequence). The CDR3 loop spans 13 amino acids. The V gene lost 4 bases and the J gene lost 5 bases, with 11 bases spanning the gap. The CDR3 sequence: CASSGPDRDTQYF. The CDR3 nucleotides are TGTGCCAGCAGCGGACCGGACAGAGATACGCAGTATTTT.

The rearrangement uses TRBV27 and TRBJ1-1; D may be TRBD1 (6 bases). Trimming took 4 bases from V and 7 from J, leaving 19 bases between them. The CDR3 length is 15 residues. Germline assignment: CDR1 MNHEY and CDR2 SMNVEV (reference sequence). As DNA, the CDR3 is TGTGCCAGCAGTTCCGGTGGGGGGGCGAGCATTGAAGCTTTCTTT. Protein: CASSSGGGASIEAFF.

This chain uses TRBV18 with TRBJ2-1; no reliable D call. The CDR3 runs 17 residues. V gave up 3 bases and J gave up 4 bases, with 19 bases separating them. Germline CDR1 reads KGHSH; CDR2 reads LQKENI. The CDR3 nucleotides are TGTGCCAGCTCACCCGGAGCAAACCACTACCCTTACAATGAGCAGTTCTTC. It is translated as CASSPGANHYPYNEQFF.

The chain carries TRBV7-3 and TRBJ1-5; no definite D call. This CDR3 is 16 amino acids long. Germline V gene data show CDR1 as SGHTA and CDR2 as FQGTGA. V dropped 5 bases and J dropped 1 base, with 15 bases sitting between them. The CDR3 sequence: CASSPNRGSSNQPQHF. CDR3 bases: TGTGCCAGCAGCCCTAACCGAGGGTCGAGCAATCAGCCCCAGCATTTT.

This clone appeared once. This chain connects TRBV28 to TRBJ2-7; perhaps TRBD1 as D (5 bases). Germline V gene data show CDR1 as MDHEN and CDR2 as SYDVKM. This CDR3 spans 13 amino acids. The V gene lost 7 bases and the J gene lost 0 bases, with 10 bases spanning the gap. In DNA form, the CDR3 reads TGTGCCAGCAACAGGATCTCCTCCTACGAGCAGTACTTC. Its protein product is CASNRISSYEQYF.

The rearrangement uses TRBV19 and TRBJ1-1; D is possibly TRBD1 (5 bases). Deletions cut 1 base from V and 2 bases from J, with 11 bases between. The germline V gene has CDR1 LNHDA and CDR2 SQIVND (reference sequence). The CDR3 runs 15 residues. The CDR3 nucleotides read TGTGCCAGTAGTATAGGTACAGGAGCCAACACTGAAGCTTTCTTT. Translated: CASSIGTGANTEAFF.